This T cell receptor (beta chain) appears in the sequencing data of a study of response to subunit inactivated influenza vaccine. The study's findings and limits: The study's authors posited that every seasonal influenza vaccination enlists few new T cells.

Germline-derived CDR1 and CDR2 are LNHNV and YYDKDF (reference sequence). Losses at the gene ends were 4 bases for V and 4 bases for J; bases not matched to a gene: 7. There are 14 residues in the CDR3. TCRdb itself ran the RT-PCR reads through MiXCR, one entry per CDR3 protein. The table has hundreds of thousands of distinct CDR3 sequences, 16% seen once. Worth noting for this clonotype: Its antigen remains unknown.

The sequence was obtained from a man aged 50-75 years who received an inactivated influenza vaccine. The starting material was CD4+ T cells sorted from PBMCs, obtained around 25 months after vaccination. This chain uses TRBV15 with TRBJ2-7; 7 nucleotides align to TRBD1. CDR3 in amino acids: CATSTGTDPYEQYF. The CDR3 DNA is TGTGCCACCAGCACCGGGACAGACCCATACGAGCAGTACTTC.